These T cell receptor beta chains were read from a single sample in a study of CD8 T cells in Susac syndrome. TCRdb used MiXCR to reprocess the immunoSEQ multiplex PCR reads, holding one entry per CDR3 protein. The sample has under 200,000 distinct CDR3 sequences, about 91% seen once. Sequenced sample: CD4+ T cells from PBMCs. Receptors were obtained from a human donor with Susac syndrome. Each CDR3 is given with its conserved first and last residue. The order of the fields is clone size, D gene, V gene, J gene, CDR3 protein, CDR3 DNA. D genes are given only for firm matches. Where a row states a size, it is once, few, many or the class of an expanded clone; other rows omit it.

clone_size: .; d_call: .; v_call: TRBV7-8; j_call: TRBJ2-7; cdr3_aa: CASSLAVPPSRLGYEQYF; cdr3_nt: TGTGCCAGCAGCTTAGCGGTACCACCGAGTAGATTGGGCTACGAGCAGTACTTC
clone_size: .; d_call: .; v_call: TRBV5-4; j_call: TRBJ1-6; cdr3_aa: CASRLDSNSPLHF; cdr3_nt: TGTGCCAGCAGGCTGGACAGCAATTCACCCCTCCACTTT
clone_size: .; d_call: TRBD1; v_call: TRBV12-3/TRBV12-4; j_call: TRBJ1-2; cdr3_aa: CASTPGQGLYFYYGYTF; cdr3_nt: TGTGCCAGCACCCCAGGACAGGGGCTTTATTTCTACTATGGCTACACCTTC
clone_size: .; d_call: .; v_call: TRBV3-1; j_call: TRBJ2-7; cdr3_aa: CASSQGTGSAEF; cdr3_nt: TGTGCCAGCAGCCAAGGGACGGGCTCAGCGGAATTC
clone_size: .; d_call: .; v_call: TRBV20-1; j_call: TRBJ2-6; cdr3_aa: CSARDAGTVSSGANVLTF; cdr3_nt: TGCAGTGCTAGAGACGCCGGGACGGTTAGCTCTGGGGCCAACGTCCTGACTTTC
clone_size: .; d_call: .; v_call: TRBV12-3/TRBV12-4; j_call: TRBJ1-3; cdr3_aa: CAGRARDGGNTIYF; cdr3_nt: TGTGCCGGGAGGGCACGAGATGGGGGAAACACCATATATTTT
clone_size: .; d_call: TRBD2; v_call: TRBV19; j_call: TRBJ2-1; cdr3_aa: CASSIMGTRVDNEQFF; cdr3_nt: TGTGCCAGTAGTATTATGGGGACTAGGGTCGACAATGAGCAGTTCTTC
clone_size: .; d_call: .; v_call: TRBV21-1; j_call: TRBJ1-5; cdr3_aa: CASSKTWTKLGGNQPQHF; cdr3_nt: TGTGCCAGCAGCAAAACGTGGACAAAATTAGGAGGCAATCAGCCCCAGCATTTT
clone_size: .; d_call: TRBD1; v_call: TRBV18; j_call: TRBJ1-2; cdr3_aa: CASSPQGVDYGYTF; cdr3_nt: TGTGCCAGCTCACCGCAGGGGGTAGACTATGGCTACACCTTC
clone_size: .; d_call: .; v_call: TRBV20-1; j_call: TRBJ1-5; cdr3_aa: CSAIPTYSNQPQHF; cdr3_nt: TGCAGTGCTATACCCACCTATAGCAATCAGCCCCAGCATTTT
clone_size: .; d_call: .; v_call: TRBV7-6; j_call: TRBJ2-2; cdr3_aa: CASSLNNRGELFF; cdr3_nt: TGTGCCAGCAGCTTAAATAACAGAGGGGAGCTGTTTTTT
clone_size: .; d_call: .; v_call: TRBV19; j_call: TRBJ1-3; cdr3_aa: CASSMLVSGNTIYF; cdr3_nt: TGTGCCAGTAGTATGTTGGTCTCTGGAAACACCATATATTTT
clone_size: once; d_call: TRBD2; v_call: TRBV18; j_call: TRBJ2-7; cdr3_aa: CASSPGTSGDYEQYF; cdr3_nt: TGTGCCAGCTCACCAGGGACTAGCGGGGACTACGAGCAGTACTTC
clone_size: .; d_call: .; v_call: TRBV6-5; j_call: TRBJ2-7; cdr3_aa: CASGVTYEQYF; cdr3_nt: TGTGCCAGCGGGGTTACCTACGAGCAGTACTTC
clone_size: .; d_call: .; v_call: TRBV5-1; j_call: TRBJ1-1; cdr3_aa: CASSLGSDGNTEAFF; cdr3_nt: TGCGCCAGCAGCTTGGGCTCGGATGGAAACACTGAAGCTTTCTTT
clone_size: once; d_call: .; v_call: TRBV20-1; j_call: TRBJ2-5; cdr3_aa: CSARGTPQETQYF; cdr3_nt: TGCAGTGCTAGGGGGACACCACAAGAGACCCAGTACTTC
clone_size: .; d_call: TRBD1; v_call: TRBV19; j_call: TRBJ1-1; cdr3_aa: CASSPWGQRNTEAFF; cdr3_nt: TGTGCCAGTAGTCCCTGGGGACAGCGGAACACTGAAGCTTTCTTT
clone_size: .; d_call: .; v_call: TRBV24-1; j_call: TRBJ2-5; cdr3_aa: CATSDFQDRETQYF; cdr3_nt: TGTGCCACCAGTGATTTCCAAGATCGAGAGACCCAGTACTTC
clone_size: once; d_call: .; v_call: TRBV28; j_call: TRBJ2-3; cdr3_aa: CASSRRQSTDTQYF; cdr3_nt: TGTGCCAGCAGTCGCCGCCAAAGCACAGATACGCAGTATTTT
clone_size: .; d_call: .; v_call: TRBV20-1; j_call: TRBJ2-5; cdr3_aa: CSARAGLMEETQYF; cdr3_nt: TGCAGTGCTAGGGCCGGCTTGATGGAAGAGACCCAGTACTTC
clone_size: few; d_call: .; v_call: TRBV6-2/TRBV6-3; j_call: TRBJ2-7; cdr3_aa: CASSYSASYEQYF; cdr3_nt: TGTGCCAGCAGTTACTCGGCTAGCTACGAGCAGTACTTC
clone_size: .; d_call: .; v_call: TRBV28; j_call: TRBJ2-7; cdr3_aa: CASRSSIYEQYF; cdr3_nt: TGTGCCAGCAGATCCTCCATCTACGAGCAGTACTTC
clone_size: .; d_call: TRBD2; v_call: TRBV12-3/TRBV12-4; j_call: TRBJ2-1; cdr3_aa: CASSPPGGAYNEQFF; cdr3_nt: TGTGCCAGCAGCCCTCCGGGGGGTGCTTACAATGAGCAGTTCTTC
clone_size: .; d_call: TRBD2; v_call: TRBV30; j_call: TRBJ2-1; cdr3_aa: CAWSYGSGDYGEQFF; cdr3_nt: TGTGCCTGGAGTTACGGTAGCGGGGATTATGGTGAGCAGTTCTTC
clone_size: .; d_call: .; v_call: TRBV3-1; j_call: TRBJ1-1; cdr3_aa: CASSFLPGHNLNTEAFF; cdr3_nt: TGTGCCAGCAGTTTTCTTCCGGGGCACAATCTGAACACTGAAGCTTTCTTT
clone_size: once; d_call: .; v_call: TRBV4-1; j_call: TRBJ2-1; cdr3_aa: CASSQLASIDEQFF; cdr3_nt: TGCGCCAGCAGCCAGTTAGCCTCTATCGATGAGCAGTTCTTC
clone_size: .; d_call: .; v_call: TRBV15; j_call: TRBJ1-3; cdr3_aa: CATSRDPGGNTIYF; cdr3_nt: TGTGCCACCAGCAGAGATCCAGGGGGAAACACCATATATTTT
clone_size: .; d_call: TRBD2; v_call: TRBV12-3/TRBV12-4; j_call: TRBJ2-2; cdr3_aa: CASTPAGGERTGELFF; cdr3_nt: TGTGCCAGCACCCCAGCGGGAGGGGAACGCACCGGGGAGCTGTTTTTT
clone_size: .; d_call: TRBD1; v_call: TRBV29-1; j_call: TRBJ2-5; cdr3_aa: CSVIYRDSQETQYF; cdr3_nt: TGCAGCGTTATATACCGGGACAGCCAAGAGACCCAGTACTTC
clone_size: .; d_call: .; v_call: TRBV18; j_call: TRBJ1-2; cdr3_aa: CASSPGDNYGYTF; cdr3_nt: TGTGCCAGCTCACCAGGCGATAACTATGGCTACACCTTC
clone_size: .; d_call: TRBD2; v_call: TRBV5-1; j_call: TRBJ2-1; cdr3_aa: CASSLDTLAGGVDEQFF; cdr3_nt: TGCGCCAGCAGCTTGGATACACTAGCGGGGGGGGTGGATGAGCAGTTCTTC
clone_size: .; d_call: .; v_call: TRBV9; j_call: TRBJ2-1; cdr3_aa: CASSVGSSYNEQFF; cdr3_nt: TGTGCCAGCAGTGTCGGGAGCTCCTACAATGAGCAGTTCTTC
clone_size: .; d_call: .; v_call: TRBV12-3/TRBV12-4; j_call: TRBJ2-4; cdr3_aa: CASTPSQDGNIQYF; cdr3_nt: TGTGCCAGCACACCTTCGCAGGACGGAAACATTCAGTACTTC
clone_size: .; d_call: .; v_call: TRBV20-1; j_call: TRBJ1-5; cdr3_aa: CSAIASNQPQHF; cdr3_nt: TGCAGTGCTATCGCCAGCAATCAGCCCCAGCATTTT
clone_size: .; d_call: .; v_call: TRBV9; j_call: TRBJ2-3; cdr3_aa: CASSVSWGVVTDTQYF; cdr3_nt: TGTGCCAGCAGCGTATCTTGGGGGGTGGTCACAGATACGCAGTATTTT
clone_size: .; d_call: TRBD2; v_call: TRBV5-1; j_call: TRBJ2-7; cdr3_aa: CASSLAGLAGAHEQYF; cdr3_nt: TGCGCCAGCAGCTTGGCGGGACTAGCGGGAGCCCACGAGCAGTACTTC
clone_size: once; d_call: TRBD1; v_call: TRBV24-1; j_call: TRBJ2-2; cdr3_aa: CATSGQGRDGELFF; cdr3_nt: TGTGCCACCAGCGGACAGGGGCGTGACGGGGAGCTGTTTTTT
clone_size: .; d_call: TRBD2; v_call: TRBV7-3; j_call: TRBJ2-3; cdr3_aa: CASSLTSGGATGDTQYF; cdr3_nt: TGTGCCAGCAGCTTAACTAGCGGGGGGGCTACTGGAGATACGCAGTATTTT
clone_size: .; d_call: .; v_call: TRBV24-1; j_call: TRBJ2-1; cdr3_aa: CATSDRRGGAEEQFF; cdr3_nt: TGTGCCACCAGTGATCGACGAGGAGGTGCAGAAGAGCAGTTCTTC
clone_size: .; d_call: .; v_call: TRBV20-1; j_call: TRBJ1-2; cdr3_aa: CSARVAGDHYGYTF; cdr3_nt: TGCAGTGCTAGAGTGGCAGGGGACCACTATGGCTACACCTTC
clone_size: .; d_call: .; v_call: TRBV12-3/TRBV12-4; j_call: TRBJ2-5; cdr3_aa: CASNHRAQETQYF; cdr3_nt: TGTGCCAGCAACCACAGGGCCCAAGAGACCCAGTACTTC
clone_size: .; d_call: TRBD1; v_call: TRBV5-4; j_call: TRBJ2-5; cdr3_aa: CASSLVGTGGGETQYF; cdr3_nt: TGTGCCAGCAGCTTGGTCGGGACAGGGGGCGGGGAGACCCAGTACTTC
clone_size: .; d_call: .; v_call: TRBV24-1; j_call: TRBJ2-7; cdr3_aa: CATSDPDHGAKQYF; cdr3_nt: TGTGCCACCAGTGATCCGGACCATGGGGCCAAGCAGTACTTC
clone_size: few; d_call: .; v_call: TRBV18; j_call: TRBJ1-4; cdr3_aa: CASSLDRGNEKLFF; cdr3_nt: TGTGCCAGCTCCCTGGATAGGGGGAATGAAAAACTGTTTTTT
clone_size: .; d_call: .; v_call: TRBV2; j_call: TRBJ1-3; cdr3_aa: CASSEGRHSGNTIYF; cdr3_nt: TGTGCCAGCAGTGAAGGGAGGCACTCTGGAAACACCATATATTTT
clone_size: .; d_call: TRBD1; v_call: TRBV11-2; j_call: TRBJ2-7; cdr3_aa: CASSLGTAAYEQYF; cdr3_nt: TGTGCCAGCAGCTTGGGGACAGCAGCCTACGAGCAGTACTTC
clone_size: .; d_call: .; v_call: TRBV19; j_call: TRBJ2-5; cdr3_aa: CASSGLQYQETQYF; cdr3_nt: TGTGCCAGTTCGGGACTTCAGTACCAAGAGACCCAGTACTTC
clone_size: .; d_call: .; v_call: TRBV11-2; j_call: TRBJ2-2; cdr3_aa: CASSFTSTGELFF; cdr3_nt: TGTGCCAGCAGCTTTACCAGCACCGGGGAGCTGTTTTTT
clone_size: .; d_call: .; v_call: TRBV3-1; j_call: TRBJ1-3; cdr3_aa: CASSRSVVSGNTIYF; cdr3_nt: TGTGCCAGCAGCCGATCGGTCGTGTCTGGAAACACCATATATTTT
clone_size: once; d_call: TRBD2; v_call: TRBV6-5; j_call: TRBJ2-7; cdr3_aa: CASSYGGEGGTYEQYF; cdr3_nt: TGTGCCAGCAGTTACGGCGGGGAGGGAGGAACCTACGAGCAGTACTTC
clone_size: .; d_call: .; v_call: TRBV10-3; j_call: TRBJ2-3; cdr3_aa: CAISVFRWFGVNTDTQYF; cdr3_nt: TGTGCCATCAGTGTTTTCCGGTGGTTCGGAGTAAACACAGATACGCAGTATTTT
clone_size: .; d_call: .; v_call: TRBV3-1; j_call: TRBJ2-2; cdr3_aa: CASSPRGPGELFF; cdr3_nt: TGTGCCAGCAGCCCAAGAGGCCCCGGGGAGCTGTTTTTT
clone_size: once; d_call: .; v_call: TRBV19; j_call: TRBJ1-2; cdr3_aa: CASSIGDGYTF; cdr3_nt: TGTGCCAGTAGTATCGGTGATGGCTACACCTTC
clone_size: .; d_call: .; v_call: TRBV4-2; j_call: TRBJ1-2; cdr3_aa: CASSQDVKLSNYGYTF; cdr3_nt: TGTGCCAGCAGCCAAGATGTAAAGCTCTCTAACTATGGCTACACCTTC
clone_size: .; d_call: .; v_call: TRBV12-3/TRBV12-4; j_call: TRBJ2-3; cdr3_aa: CASKLRTGRVVDTQYF; cdr3_nt: TGTGCCAGCAAATTACGGACAGGGAGGGTCGTGGATACGCAGTATTTT
clone_size: .; d_call: .; v_call: TRBV20-1; j_call: TRBJ2-5; cdr3_aa: CSARVRGETQYF; cdr3_nt: TGCAGTGCTAGAGTACGGGGGGAGACCCAGTACTTC
clone_size: .; d_call: .; v_call: TRBV28; j_call: TRBJ2-3; cdr3_aa: CASSPSLRDTQYF; cdr3_nt: TGTGCCAGCAGCCCTAGTCTTCGGGATACGCAGTATTTT
clone_size: .; d_call: .; v_call: TRBV14; j_call: TRBJ1-2; cdr3_aa: CASSPRDTYYGYTF; cdr3_nt: TGTGCCAGCAGTCCTCGGGACACCTACTATGGCTACACCTTC
clone_size: .; d_call: .; v_call: TRBV6-2/TRBV6-3; j_call: TRBJ1-1; cdr3_aa: CASSRPTENTEAFF; cdr3_nt: TGTGCCAGCAGCCGACCGACGGAGAACACTGAAGCTTTCTTT